This T cell receptor (beta chain) appears in the sequencing data of a study of blood T cells in healthy people across ages. In germline, CDR1 is SGHTA, CDR2 FQGNSA. The junction had 11 bases not matched to a gene; V was cut back by 11 bases and J by 7 bases. The CDR3 is 15 amino acids. Alongside a J-beta primer mix, a sample-barcoded 5' primer served in a second PCR lasting 7 to 11 cycles. TCRdb called the 5' RACE reads again in MiXCR, with one record for every CDR3 protein. The data hold about 1 million distinct CDR3 sequences, with less than 25% observed a single time. These data were also reused for a study on T cells of mothers and their children. From that second work: Study donors consisted of a few healthy Caucasian mothers and their six children. Related mother-child pairs shared marginally more repertoire than unrelated pairs, though not significantly.

V and J are TRBV7-2 and TRBJ1-6, with 10 bases fitting TRBD1. What was sequenced was blood. This sequence was found in a girl aged 2-10 years in good health. The DNA for the CDR3 is TGTGCCGGGGGCACGGGACAGGGGATCAATTCACCCCTCCACTTT. Translation: CAGGTGQGINSPLHF.